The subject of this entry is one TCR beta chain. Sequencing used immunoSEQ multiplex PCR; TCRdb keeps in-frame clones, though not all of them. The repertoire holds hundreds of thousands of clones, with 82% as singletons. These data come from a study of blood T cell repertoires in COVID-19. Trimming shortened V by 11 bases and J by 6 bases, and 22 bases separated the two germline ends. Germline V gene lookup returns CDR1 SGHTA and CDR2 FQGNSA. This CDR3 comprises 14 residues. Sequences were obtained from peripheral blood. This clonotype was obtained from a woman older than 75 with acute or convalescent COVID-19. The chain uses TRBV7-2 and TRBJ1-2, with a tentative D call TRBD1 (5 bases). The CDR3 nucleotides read TGTGCCGCACCGAGATGGCAGGGCCTCGATGGCTACACCTTC. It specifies CAAPRWQGLDGYTF.